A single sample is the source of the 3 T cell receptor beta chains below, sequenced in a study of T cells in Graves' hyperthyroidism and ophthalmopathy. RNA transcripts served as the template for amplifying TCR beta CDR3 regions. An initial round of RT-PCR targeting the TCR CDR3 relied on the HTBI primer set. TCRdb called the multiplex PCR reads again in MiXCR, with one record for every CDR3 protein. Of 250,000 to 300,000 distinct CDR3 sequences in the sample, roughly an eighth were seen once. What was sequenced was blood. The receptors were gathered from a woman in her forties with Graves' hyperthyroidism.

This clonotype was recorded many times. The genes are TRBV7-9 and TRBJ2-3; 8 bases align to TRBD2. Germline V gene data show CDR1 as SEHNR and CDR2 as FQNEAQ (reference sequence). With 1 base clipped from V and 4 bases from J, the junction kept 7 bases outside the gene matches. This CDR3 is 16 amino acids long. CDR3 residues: CASSLGGRTSPDTQYF. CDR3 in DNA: TGTGCCAGCAGCTTAGGGGGTAGGACTAGCCCAGATACGCAGTATTTT.

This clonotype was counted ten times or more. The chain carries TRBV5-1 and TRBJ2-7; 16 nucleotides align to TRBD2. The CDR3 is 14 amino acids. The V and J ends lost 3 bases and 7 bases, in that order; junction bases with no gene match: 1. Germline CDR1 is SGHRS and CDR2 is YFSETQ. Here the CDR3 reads CASSSGLAGGEQYF. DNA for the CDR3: TGCGCCAGCAGCTCGGGACTAGCGGGAGGGGAGCAGTACTTC.

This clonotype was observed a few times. Here the CDR3 reads CASSFSQGAITEAFF. The CDR3 DNA sequence: TGTGCCAGCAGCTTCTCACAGGGGGCAATAACTGAAGCTTTCTTT. The chain employs TRBV11-2 and TRBJ1-1; 9 positions match TRBD1. Germline CDR1 is SGHAT and CDR2 is FQNNGV. After removal of 3 bases from V and 5 bases from J, the junction contained 7 bases not matched to a gene. The CDR3 consists of 15 residues.